This entry lists 30 T cell receptor beta chains sequenced from one sample in a study of blood T cell repertoires in COVID-19. Generated by immunoSEQ multiplex PCR, the TCRdb table keeps only in-frame clones and is missing some. The sample records about 180,000 clones, approximately 85% being singletons. The sequencing sample was made of PBMCs or T cells enriched from blood (not recorded which). The receptors stem from a woman aged 18 to 35 who had recovered from COVID-19.

CDR3 DNA: TGTGCCAGCAGCTTAGGAGGGACTGGAACTAATGAAAAACTGTTTTTT. Translation: CASSLGGTGTNEKLFF. The rearrangement links TRBV11-2 to TRBJ1-4; a possible D gene is TRBD1 (5 bases). The CDR3 runs to 16 residues. Germline assignment: CDR1 SGHAT and CDR2 FQNNGV. Trimming took 1 base from V and 1 from J, leaving 10 bases between them.

The chain recombines TRBV30 with TRBJ1-2; weak D call: TRBD1 (6 bases). CDR1 and CDR2 from the germline V gene are GTSNPN and SVGIG (reference sequence). CDR3 length equals 13 residues. V dropped 2 bases and J dropped 7 bases, with 14 bases sitting between them. CDR3 loop: CAWSRGAYVGYTF. CDR3 coding DNA: TGTGCCTGGAGTCGGGGGGCCTATGTTGGCTACACCTTC.

This clone was detected a few times. The chain uses TRBV5-4 and TRBJ2-1; TRBD1 matches at 8 bases. Trimming removed 3 bases from V and 13 bases from J; junction bases left unmatched: 6. The CDR3 covers 12 residues. The germline V gene has CDR1 SGHNT and CDR2 YYREEE (reference sequence). DNA of the CDR3: TGTGCCAGCAGCTCAGGACAGGGAGTCCAGTTCTTC. Its translation: CASSSGQGVQFF.

The chain is built from TRBV5-5 and TRBJ1-2, with 10 bases aligning to TRBD1. Germline V gives CDR1 SGHKS, CDR2 YYEKEE (reference sequence). The junction had 2 bases not matched to a gene; V was cut back by 4 bases and J by 5 bases. The CDR3 totals 13 residues. The CDR3 sequence is CASSAGQGYGYTF. For the CDR3, the DNA is TGTGCCAGCAGCGCGGGACAGGGGTATGGCTACACCTTC.

This clone occurred a few times. This chain uses TRBV4-1 with TRBJ2-7; 7 bases agree with TRBD2. V was clipped by 2 bases and J by 4 bases; unmatched bases: 11. CDR1 and CDR2 (germline): MGHRA, YSYEKL. The CDR3 is 16 residues long. The CDR3 loop is CASSQIVGGPSYEQYF. Written as DNA, the CDR3 is TGCGCCAGCAGCCAAATTGTGGGAGGGCCATCTTACGAGCAGTACTTC.

V is TRBV19 and J is TRBJ2-7; the match to TRBD2 covers 9 bases. Germline trimming cut 5 bases from V and 3 bases from J; bases unmatched to any gene: 5. Germline CDR1 is LNHDA and CDR2 is SQIVND (reference sequence). This CDR3 has 14 residues. Here the CDR3 DNA reads TGTGCCAGTAGTGCGGGAGGGGGCGTCTACGAGCAGTACTTC. Its translation: CASSAGGGVYEQYF.

This chain connects TRBV19 to TRBJ2-1; maybe TRBD1 (6 bases). V lost 7 bases and J lost 3, with 7 bases in between. The V gene's germline CDR1 is LNHDA and CDR2 SQIVND (reference sequence). The CDR3 contains 12 residues. CDR3 bases: TGTGCCAGTAAGGACAGCTACAATGAGCAGTTCTTC. Amino acids: CASKDSYNEQFF.

J is TRBJ2-7 and V is TRBV28; D uncertain. The CDR3 is 11 residues long. Per germline, CDR1 MDHEN and CDR2 SYDVKM. V shed 6 bases and J shed 4 bases, with 7 bases lying between them. CDR3 protein: CASRRGYEQYF. The CDR3 region has the DNA TGTGCCAGCAGAAGAGGTTACGAGCAGTACTTC. Complete variable domain (other parts from reference TRBV28 and TRBJ2-7): DVKVTQSSRYLVKRTGEKVFLECVQDMDHENMFWYRQDPGLGLRLIYFSYDVKMKEKGDIPEGYSVSREKKERFSLILESASTNQTSMYLCASRRGYEQYFGPGTRLTVT.

The V call is TRBV18, the J call TRBJ2-2; TRBD1 matches 10 bases. CDR3 length: 16 residues. V gave up 6 bases and J gave up 3 bases; unmatched junction bases: 7. Germline V gene data show CDR1 as KGHSH and CDR2 as LQKENI. Here the CDR3 DNA reads TGTGCCAGCTCCATCCGACAGGGGGCAGACACCGGGGAGCTGTTTTTT. Its protein is CASSIRQGADTGELFF.

This chain joins TRBV6-2 or TRBV6-3 and TRBJ2-2; 7 nucleotides match TRBD1. The CDR3 loop spans 14 amino acids. Germline CDR1 reads MNHEY; CDR2 reads SVGEGT. V gave up 5 bases and J gave up 2 bases; unmatched junction bases: 2. The DNA for the CDR3 is TGTGCCAGCAGTGACAGGGTTAACACCGGGGAGCTGTTTTTT. It translates to CASSDRVNTGELFF.

This chain links TRBV27 with TRBJ1-2; perhaps TRBD1 as D (5 bases). Trimming shortened V by 6 bases and J by 0 bases, and 14 bases separated the two germline ends. Germline V gene lookup returns CDR1 MNHEY and CDR2 SMNVEV (reference sequence). The CDR3 covers 15 residues. DNA of the CDR3: TGTGCCAGCAGACCTACGACAGTAGCTAACTATGGCTACACCTTC. It specifies CASRPTTVANYGYTF.

J is TRBJ2-4 and V is TRBV18, with 8 nucleotides matching TRBD1. The germline gives CDR1 KGHSH, CDR2 LQKENI. CDR3 length equals 14 residues. Trimming removed 6 bases from V and 1 base from J; junction bases left unmatched: 2. The CDR3 nucleotides are TGTGCCAGCTCGGGGGACAGGGCCAAAAACATTCAGTACTTC. The encoded protein is CASSGDRAKNIQYF.

The J gene is TRBJ2-5, the V gene TRBV2; 13 bases line up with TRBD2. The CDR3 sequence is 16 residues long. Trimming cost V 6 bases and J 2 bases; bases outside gene matches: 6. Germline V gives CDR1 SNHLY, CDR2 FYNNEI. The CDR3 DNA is TGTGCCAGCAGCTGGCAGGGACTAGCGGGGCAAGAGACCCAGTACTTC. It specifies CASSWQGLAGQETQYF.

The chain couples TRBV6-5 to TRBJ1-2; 7 bases agree with TRBD1. The CDR3 length is 13 residues. With 5 bases clipped from V and 5 bases from J, the junction kept 5 bases outside the gene matches. CDR1 MNHEY and CDR2 SVGAGI come from the germline V gene. DNA of the CDR3: TGTGCCAGCAGTAGACAGGGACCATATGGCTACACCTTC. It is translated as CASSRQGPYGYTF.

This rearrangement joins TRBV13 to TRBJ1-2, with D possibly matching TRBD1 (5 bases). CDR3 size: 13 residues. CDR1 PRHDT and CDR2 FYEKMQ come from the germline V gene (reference sequence). V was pared by 0 bases and J by 6 bases, with 8 bases between. The CDR3 DNA sequence: TGTGCCAGCAGCTTAGGCGGGGGTAATGGCTACACCTTC. It yields the protein CASSLGGGNGYTF.

The chain combines TRBV9 with TRBJ2-7; TRBD2 might be the D (7 bases). Germline CDR1 SGDLS, CDR2 YYNGEE. Trimming cost V 0 bases and J 5 bases, with 18 bases left between them. The CDR3 is 16 residues long. The CDR3 region has the DNA TGTGCCAGCAGCGTAGGGGGGCGGGAGTCTTTCAACGAGCAGTACTTC. Its translation: CASSVGGRESFNEQYF.

The chain joins TRBV29-1 to TRBJ1-4; 9 bases line up with TRBD1. V shed 5 bases, J shed 7 bases, and the junction held 5 bases outside the gene matches. The V gene's germline CDR1 is SQVTM and CDR2 ANQGSEA. CDR3 length equals 13 residues. CDR3 amino acids: CSVLQGAAEKLFF. CDR3 sequence (DNA): TGCAGCGTTTTACAGGGGGCAGCTGAAAAACTGTTTTTT.

The J gene is TRBJ1-6, the V gene TRBV28; 8 bases are a match to TRBD1. CDR1 is MDHEN and CDR2 is SYDVKM in the germline V gene. This CDR3 spans 13 amino acids. V shed 10 bases and J 7 bases; nucleotides not matched to a gene: 6. CDR3 loop: CATKGQGNSPLHF. In DNA, the CDR3 is TGTGCCACCAAAGGACAGGGAAATTCACCCCTCCACTTT.

CDR3 amino acids: CASGGLYNEQFF. CDR3 in DNA: TGTGCCAGCGGCGGTCTCTACAATGAGCAGTTCTTC. The chain couples TRBV7-2 to TRBJ2-1; D not resolved. Per germline, CDR1 SGHTA and CDR2 FQGNSA. V shed 8 bases and J shed 3 bases, with 8 bases lying between them. The CDR3 covers 12 residues.

The genes are TRBV25-1 and TRBJ1-2, with D tentatively TRBD1 (5 bases). The V gene lost 10 bases and the J gene lost 3 bases, with 15 bases spanning the gap. The CDR3 is 13 residues long. Germline V gene lookup returns CDR1 MGHDK and CDR2 SYGVNS. CDR3 residues: CAKHTGEYYGYTF. Here the CDR3 DNA reads TGTGCCAAACACACGGGGGAGTACTATGGCTACACCTTC.

The rearrangement uses TRBV10-2 and TRBJ2-1; TRBD2 agrees at 14 bases. Germline V gene sequence: CDR1 WSHSY, CDR2 SAAADI. The CDR3 totals 14 residues. V gave up 10 bases and J gave up 5 bases; unmatched junction bases: 4. This CDR3 reads CATSTSGGDNEQFF. DNA of the CDR3: TGCGCCACCTCGACTAGCGGGGGGGACAATGAGCAGTTCTTC.

This rearrangement joins TRBV19 to TRBJ2-2; D gene unclear. CDR3 size: 11 residues. V was trimmed by 8 bases and J by 4 bases, leaving 5 bases between them. Germline CDR1 and CDR2: LNHDA and SQIVND (reference sequence). CDR3 nucleotide sequence: TGTGCCAGTGATAGCACCGGGGAGCTGTTTTTT. This translates into CASDSTGELFF. The whole variable domain, remainder taken from reference TRBV19 and TRBJ2-2, is DGGITQSPKYLFRKEGQNVTLSCEQNLNHDAMYWYRQDPGQGLRLIYYSQIVNDFQKGDIAEGYSVSREKKESFPLTVTSAQKNPTAFYLCASDSTGELFFGEGSRLTVL.

There are many counts of this clone. J is TRBJ2-5 and V is TRBV27; tentatively, D is TRBD1 (5 bases). This CDR3 is 16 amino acids long. Between the trimmed V and J ends, which lost 2 bases and 1 base, there was a span of 14 bases. The V gene's germline CDR1 is MNHEY and CDR2 SMNVEV (reference sequence). The CDR3 bases are TGTGCCAGCAGTTTAATCTCAGGGTTTAGCCAAGAGACCCAGTACTTC. Translated: CASSLISGFSQETQYF.

V usage is TRBV3-1 (or the pseudogene TRBV3-2) and J usage is TRBJ2-7; D unclear. Germline CDR1 is LGHDT and CDR2 is YNNKEL (reference sequence). Trimming shortened V by 2 bases and J by 2 bases, and 13 bases separated the two germline ends. The CDR3 loop spans 15 amino acids. The CDR3 protein is CASSQSFKETYEQYF. DNA for the CDR3: TGTGCCAGCAGCCAATCTTTTAAGGAGACCTACGAGCAGTACTTC.

The V call is TRBV5-1, the J call TRBJ1-2, with 10 positions matching TRBD1. CDR3 length equals 15 residues. Germline trimming cut 0 bases from V and 8 bases from J; bases unmatched to any gene: 7. Germline assignment: CDR1 SGHRS and CDR2 YFSETQ. CDR3 in DNA: TGCGCCAGCAGCTTGGACACGGACAGGGGGAAAGGCTACACCTTC. Translated: CASSLDTDRGKGYTF.

This sequence joins TRBV2 and TRBJ2-2; no reliable D call. The V gene's germline CDR1 is SNHLY and CDR2 FYNNEI. The CDR3 runs 13 residues. V was shortened by 5 bases and J by 1 base, with 5 bases between the two germline ends. CDR3 nucleotides: TGTGCCAGCAGTCAGGAGAACACCGGGGAGCTGTTTTTT. Amino acid sequence: CASSQENTGELFF.

The chain employs TRBV28 and TRBJ1-4; TRBD1 is a possible D gene (5 bases). V was cut by 10 bases and J by 6 bases, with 18 bases left in between. The CDR3 contains 14 residues. Germline V gene data show CDR1 as MDHEN and CDR2 as SYDVKM. The CDR3 is CATQDLTGDEKLFF. As DNA, the CDR3 is TGTGCCACCCAAGATCTGACGGGGGATGAAAAACTGTTTTTT.

V is TRBV27 and J is TRBJ1-6; 8 nucleotides align to TRBD1. V gave up 6 bases and J gave up 9 bases; unmatched junction bases: 7. The CDR3 extends over 14 amino acids. From germline, CDR1 is MNHEY and CDR2 SMNVEV (reference sequence). CDR3 in amino acids: CASSMDRVGSPLHF. The CDR3 nucleotides read TGTGCCAGCAGCATGGACAGGGTGGGTTCACCCCTCCACTTT.

The V call is TRBV2, the J call TRBJ1-2, with 9 positions matching TRBD1. This CDR3 has 15 amino acids. Trimming took 4 bases from V and 4 from J; bases not matched to a gene: 7. Germline assignment: CDR1 SNHLY and CDR2 FYNNEI. CDR3 amino acids: CASSARGQGAYGYTF. In DNA, the CDR3 is TGTGCCAGCAGTGCCCGGGGACAGGGAGCCTATGGCTACACCTTC.

This clone was counted a single time. V and J are TRBV18 and TRBJ2-1, with D possibly being TRBD1 (5 bases). Trimming took off 1 base at V and 4 bases at J, with 20 bases between the two ends. The CDR3 extends over 18 amino acids. Germline-derived CDR1 and CDR2 are KGHSH and LQKENI. DNA for the CDR3: TGTGCCAGCTCACCACGGGCAGGGTCGGTTCAAACTTACAATGAGCAGTTCTTC. It specifies CASSPRAGSVQTYNEQFF.